This T cell receptor (beta chain) appears in the sequencing data of a study of blood T cell repertoires in COVID-19. Study at large: Samples taken during acute and convalescent COVID-19 were collected in the United States, Italy and Spain. The cDNA or gDNA used as material had been derived from T cells, B-cell-depleted T cells, or PBMCs.

Authors' data handling: Researchers report that nucleated cell counts were estimated from reference gene primer amplification. Here immunoSEQ multiplex PCR was the method, and the copy in TCRdb shows in-frame clones only, minus some. Clone size and V and J calls were adopted from that table, with D and trimming inferred from the DNA. The sample yields nearly 200,000 clones, roughly 79% seen once. Germline-derived CDR1 and CDR2 are SGHTA and FQGTGA. This CDR3 is built from 14 residues. The V end lost 5 bases, the J end lost 8 bases, and 16 bases lay between the germline ends. This TCR derives from a human donor with acute or convalescent COVID-19. The donor label of this sample is uncertain. Sequencing input: peripheral blood. This chain connects TRBV7-3 to TRBJ2-1; perhaps TRBD2 as D (5 bases). The DNA of the CDR3 is TGTGCCAGCAGCCCCCTTGGACCGGAGGATGAGCAGTTCTTC. It encodes CASSPLGPEDEQFF.